Following are 5 T cell receptor beta chains from one sample sequenced in a study of regulatory T cells in long-lasting Graves disease. Assembly of TCR beta libraries relied on iRepertoire HTBI primers together with Arm-PCR of CDR3 regions. TCRdb used MiXCR to reprocess the multiplex PCR reads, holding one entry per CDR3 protein. The data show 300,000 to 400,000 distinct CDR3 sequences, with about 20% seen just once and less than 35% held by the top ten. Time point: persistent/refractory GD, antithyroid drugs over 5 years with positive TRAb. Following extraction of RNA from PBMCs, that RNA was used to make the TCR library. The material sequenced was peripheral blood mononuclear cells (PBMCs), taken when the disease was refractory, from a patient treated with antithyroid drugs. The receptors stem from a female donor with Graves disease.

This clonotype was seen repeatedly, ten times or more. This chain uses TRBV9 with TRBJ1-2; D gene unclear. Germline V gives CDR1 SGDLS, CDR2 YYNGEE. This CDR3 region has 12 residues. The V end was cut by 4 bases, the J end by 6 bases, with 10 bases between. The chain's CDR3 is CASSLGRDGYTF. The CDR3 nucleotides are TGTGCCAGCAGCCTAGGCCGGGATGGCTACACCTTC.

The V call is TRBV10-3, the J call TRBJ2-7; D unresolved. Per the germline V gene, CDR1 is ENHRY and CDR2 is SYGVKD. Trimming left V 5 bases short and J 5 bases short, with 10 bases between. The CDR3 contains 12 residues. The CDR3, as DNA: TGTGCCATCAGTAAGGACGGTGACGAGCAGTACTTC. This codes for CAISKDGDEQYF.

The rearrangement uses TRBV29-1 and TRBJ2-1; 9 bases agree with TRBD2. Germline assignment: CDR1 SQVTM and CDR2 ANQGSEA. CDR3 length: 15 amino acids. Unmatched junction bases numbered 10, after V lost 3 bases and J lost 7 bases. CDR3 sequence (DNA): TGCAGCGTTGACTTAGCGGGGGCGCCGAAGAATGAGCAGTTCTTC. It codes for CSVDLAGAPKNEQFF.

The table lists this clonotype with a few counts. The rearrangement joins TRBV3-1 to TRBJ1-6; D might be TRBD1 (6 bases). This CDR3 has 15 residues. Germline values: CDR1 LGHDT, CDR2 YNNKEL (reference sequence). V was clipped by 4 bases and J by 9 bases, with 16 bases between them. Here the CDR3 DNA reads TGTGCCAGCAGCCTTAGGGGGGGAGAGGGTTCACCCCTCCACTTT. Residues: CASSLRGGEGSPLHF.

This clonotype was seen repeatedly, ten times or more. The chain joins TRBV2 to TRBJ1-4; D not resolved. Germline loops: CDR1 SNHLY, CDR2 FYNNEI. The ends were cut back, 2 bases at V and 3 bases at J, with 10 bases in the middle. The CDR3 length is 15 residues. The CDR3, as DNA: TGTGCCAGCAGTGAAAACGGGATGGCTAATGAAAAACTGTTTTTT. Translating it yields CASSENGMANEKLFF. Variable domain in full (rest from reference TRBV2 and TRBJ1-4): EPEVTQTPSHQVTQMGQEVILRCVPISNHLYFYWYRQILGQKVEFLVSFYNNEISEKSEIFDDQFSVERPDGSNFTLKIRSTKLEDSAMYFCASSENGMANEKLFFGSGTQLSVL.